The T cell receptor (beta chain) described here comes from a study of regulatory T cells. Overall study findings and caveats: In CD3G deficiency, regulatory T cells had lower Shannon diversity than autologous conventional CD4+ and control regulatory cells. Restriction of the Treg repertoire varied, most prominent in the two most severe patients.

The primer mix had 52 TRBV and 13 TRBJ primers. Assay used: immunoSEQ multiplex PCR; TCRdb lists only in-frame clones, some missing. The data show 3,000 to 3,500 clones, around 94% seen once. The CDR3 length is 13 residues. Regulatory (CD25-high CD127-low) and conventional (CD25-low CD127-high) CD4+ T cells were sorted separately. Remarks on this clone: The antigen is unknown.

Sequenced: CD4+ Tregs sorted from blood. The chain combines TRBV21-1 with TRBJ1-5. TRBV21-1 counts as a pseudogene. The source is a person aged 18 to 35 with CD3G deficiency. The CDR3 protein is CASSKAGGRPQHF. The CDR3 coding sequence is TGTGCCAGCAGCAAAGCGGGGGGGAGGCCCCAGCATTTT.